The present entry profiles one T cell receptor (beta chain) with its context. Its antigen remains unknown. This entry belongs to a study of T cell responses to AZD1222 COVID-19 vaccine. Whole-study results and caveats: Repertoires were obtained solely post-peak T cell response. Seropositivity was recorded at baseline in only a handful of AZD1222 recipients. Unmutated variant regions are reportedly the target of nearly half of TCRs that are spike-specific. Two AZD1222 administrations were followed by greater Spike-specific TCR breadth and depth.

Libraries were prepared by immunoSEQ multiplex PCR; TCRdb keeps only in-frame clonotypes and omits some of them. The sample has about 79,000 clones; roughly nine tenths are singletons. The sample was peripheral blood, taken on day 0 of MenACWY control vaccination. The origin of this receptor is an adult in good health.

Here the CDR3 DNA reads TGTGCCAGCTCACCGTTCCGACTAATGAACACTGAAGCTTTCTTT. This gives the protein CASSPFRLMNTEAFF. The chain has TRBV18 and TRBJ1-1; D is uncertain. V was pared by 3 bases and J by 0 bases, with 11 bases between. Germline assignment: CDR1 KGHSH and CDR2 LQKENI. This CDR3 contains 15 residues.